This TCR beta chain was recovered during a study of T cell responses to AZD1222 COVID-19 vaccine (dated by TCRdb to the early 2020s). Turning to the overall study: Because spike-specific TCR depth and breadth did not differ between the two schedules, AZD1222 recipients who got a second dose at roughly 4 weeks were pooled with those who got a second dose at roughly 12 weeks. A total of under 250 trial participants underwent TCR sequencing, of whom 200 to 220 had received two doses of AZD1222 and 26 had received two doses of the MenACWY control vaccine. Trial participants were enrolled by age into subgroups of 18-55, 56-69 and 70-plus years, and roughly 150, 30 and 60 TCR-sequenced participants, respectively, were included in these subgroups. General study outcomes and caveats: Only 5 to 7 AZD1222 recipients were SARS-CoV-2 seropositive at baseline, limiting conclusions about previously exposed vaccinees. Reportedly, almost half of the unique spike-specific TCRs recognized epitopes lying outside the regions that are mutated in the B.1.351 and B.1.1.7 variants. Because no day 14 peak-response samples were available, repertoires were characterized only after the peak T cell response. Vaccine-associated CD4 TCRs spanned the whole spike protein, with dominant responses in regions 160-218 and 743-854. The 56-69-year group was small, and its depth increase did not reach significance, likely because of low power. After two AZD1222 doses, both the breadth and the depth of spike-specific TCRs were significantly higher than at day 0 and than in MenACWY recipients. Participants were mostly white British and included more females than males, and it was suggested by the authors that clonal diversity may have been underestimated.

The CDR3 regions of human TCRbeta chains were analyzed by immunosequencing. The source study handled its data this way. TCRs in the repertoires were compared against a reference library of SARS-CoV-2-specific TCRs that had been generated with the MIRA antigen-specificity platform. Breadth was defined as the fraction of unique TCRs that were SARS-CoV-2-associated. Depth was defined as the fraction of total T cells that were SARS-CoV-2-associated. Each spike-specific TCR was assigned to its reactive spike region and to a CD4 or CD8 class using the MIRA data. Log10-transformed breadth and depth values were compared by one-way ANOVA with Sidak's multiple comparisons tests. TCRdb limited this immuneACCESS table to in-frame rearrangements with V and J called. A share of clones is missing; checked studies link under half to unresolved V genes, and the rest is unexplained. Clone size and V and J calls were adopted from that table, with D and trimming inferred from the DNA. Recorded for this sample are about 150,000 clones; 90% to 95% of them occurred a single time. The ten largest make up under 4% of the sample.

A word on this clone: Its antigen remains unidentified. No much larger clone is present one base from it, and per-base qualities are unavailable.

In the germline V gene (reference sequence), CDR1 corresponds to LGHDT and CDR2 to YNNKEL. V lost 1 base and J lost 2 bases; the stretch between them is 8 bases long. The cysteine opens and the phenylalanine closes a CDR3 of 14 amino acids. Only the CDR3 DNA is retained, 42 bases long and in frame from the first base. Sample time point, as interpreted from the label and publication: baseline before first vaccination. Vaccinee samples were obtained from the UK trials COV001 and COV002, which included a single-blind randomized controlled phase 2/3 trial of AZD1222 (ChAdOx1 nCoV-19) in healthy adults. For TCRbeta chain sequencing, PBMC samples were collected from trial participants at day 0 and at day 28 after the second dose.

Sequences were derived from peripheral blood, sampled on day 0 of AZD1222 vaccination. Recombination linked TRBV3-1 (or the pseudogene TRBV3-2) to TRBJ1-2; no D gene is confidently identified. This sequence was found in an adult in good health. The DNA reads TGTGCCAGCAGCCAAGTCGGAGGGAACTATGGCTACACCTTC. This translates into CASSQVGGNYGYTF.